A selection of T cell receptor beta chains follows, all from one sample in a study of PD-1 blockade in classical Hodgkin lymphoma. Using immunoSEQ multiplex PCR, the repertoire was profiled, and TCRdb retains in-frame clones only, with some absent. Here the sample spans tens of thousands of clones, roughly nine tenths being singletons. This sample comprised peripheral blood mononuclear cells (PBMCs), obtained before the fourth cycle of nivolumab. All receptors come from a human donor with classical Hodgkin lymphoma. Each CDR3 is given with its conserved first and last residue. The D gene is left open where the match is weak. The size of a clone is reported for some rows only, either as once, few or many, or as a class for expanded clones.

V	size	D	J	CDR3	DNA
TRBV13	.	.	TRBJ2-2	CASNSRHGEFLNTGELFF	TGTGCCAGCAATTCTAGGCACGGGGAGTTCCTGAACACCGGGGAGCTGTTTTTT
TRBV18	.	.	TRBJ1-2	CASSPLGAGAYGYTF	TGTGCCAGCTCACCACTTGGGGCCGGGGCCTATGGCTACACCTTC
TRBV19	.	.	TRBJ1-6	CASSIDGGGRISPLHF	TGTGCCAGTAGTATAGATGGTGGCGGAAGAATTTCACCCCTCCACTTT
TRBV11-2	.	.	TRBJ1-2	CASSLDNGVNFRGGYTF	TGTGCCAGCAGCTTAGATAACGGGGTGAACTTCCGGGGGGGCTACACCTTC
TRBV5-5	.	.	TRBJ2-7	CASSLWGAHYEQYF	TGTGCCAGCAGCTTATGGGGGGCCCACTACGAGCAGTACTTC
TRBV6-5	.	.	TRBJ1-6	CASSYSTGAPNSPLHF	TGTGCCAGCAGTTACTCGACGGGGGCCCCAAATTCACCCCTCCACTTT
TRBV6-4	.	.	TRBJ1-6	CASMAWPNDNSPLHF	TGTGCCAGCATGGCATGGCCAAATGATAATTCACCCCTCCACTTT
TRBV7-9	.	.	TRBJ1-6	CASSLPLGAPQDSPLHF	TGTGCCAGCAGCTTACCCCTAGGGGCCCCTCAGGACTCACCCCTCCACTTT
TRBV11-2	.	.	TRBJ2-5	CASSLGETQYF	TGTGCCAGCAGCTTAGGAGAGACCCAGTACTTC
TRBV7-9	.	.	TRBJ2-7	CASSLAGPSYEQYF	TGTGCCAGCAGCTTAGCGGGGCCCTCCTACGAGCAGTACTTC
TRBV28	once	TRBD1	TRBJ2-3	CASSSTSIAPGQFTDTQYF	TGTGCCAGCAGTTCCACCTCGATCGCACCGGGACAGTTCACAGATACGCAGTATTTT
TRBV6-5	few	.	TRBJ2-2	CASSYSRLRGTGELFF	TGTGCCAGCAGTTACTCGAGGCTCCGGGGCACCGGGGAGCTGTTTTTT
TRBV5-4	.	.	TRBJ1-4	CASSLGTAGQLFF	TGTGCCAGCAGCTTGGGAACGGCGGGGCAACTGTTTTTT
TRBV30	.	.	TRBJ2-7	CAWTGSLSSYEQYF	TGTGCCTGGACCGGGTCTCTGAGCTCCTACGAGCAGTACTTC
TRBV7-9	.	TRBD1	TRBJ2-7	CASSSWTGREQYF	TGTGCCAGCAGCTCCTGGACAGGGAGGGAGCAGTACTTC
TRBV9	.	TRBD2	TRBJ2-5	CASSVVGTSGLPQYF	TGTGCCAGCAGCGTAGTGGGGACTAGCGGGTTGCCCCAGTACTTC
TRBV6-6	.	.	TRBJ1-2	CASMEPNYGYTF	TGTGCCAGCATGGAACCTAACTATGGCTACACCTTC
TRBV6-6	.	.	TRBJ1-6	CASSYSGGASLHF	TGTGCCAGCAGTTACTCGGGAGGAGCGTCCCTCCACTTT
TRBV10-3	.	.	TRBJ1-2	CAISQEIVYGYTF	TGTGCCATCAGCCAGGAGATAGTTTATGGCTACACCTTC
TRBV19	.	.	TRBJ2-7	CASSIAGKIYEQYF	TGTGCCAGTAGTATAGCTGGGAAAATCTACGAGCAGTACTTC
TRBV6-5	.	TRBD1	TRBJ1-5	CASSFPRGEGQPQHF	TGTGCCAGCAGTTTCCCCAGGGGGGAAGGTCAGCCCCAGCATTTT